What follows describes a single T cell receptor (beta chain). No antigen is known for it. The data originate from a study of cytomegalovirus exposure and HLA in healthy donors. Overall study findings and caveats: TCR beta V segments were, for the most part, productive about 87% or about 30% of the time in an earlier analysis. Evidence from a later analysis indicated that most CMV-associated TCR beta chains looked HLA-restricted. Sequencing artifact likely explains a cluster of highly shared sequence variants.

The PCR contained 60 Vbeta and 13 Jbeta primers. Source study methods: Later analysis identified roughly 84 million unique TCR beta chains, around 10 million shared. The table came from immunoSEQ multiplex PCR; TCRdb's copy has only in-frame clones and leaves some out. D and trimming were read from the DNA, whereas the V and J calls and clone size are those reported in that table. The repertoire holds around 130,000 clones, about 76% seen once, with 6.5% to 8% in the top ten. V was trimmed by 6 bases and J by 3 bases, leaving 12 bases between them. Germline CDR1 and CDR2: SQVTM and ANQGSEA. The CDR3 has 13 residues.

Material for sequencing was PBMCs. This sequence originates from a man aged 40-49 years in good health and CMV-seropositive. This chain connects TRBV29-1 to TRBJ1-5, with D possibly TRBD1 on 5 matching bases. The DNA of the CDR3 is TGCAGCGTCCGGGGGTCTTCCAATCAGCCCCAGCATTTT. Its protein is CSVRGSSNQPQHF.